This T cell receptor (beta chain) was identified during a study of cytomegalovirus exposure and HLA in healthy donors. Points on this clone: Its antigen remains unknown.

Germline lookup yields CDR1 MDHEN and CDR2 SYDVKM. The CDR3 spans 15 residues. V was clipped by 5 bases and J by 5 bases; unmatched bases: 8. The PCR employed 60 Vbeta primers together with 13 Jbeta primers. Sequenced by immunoSEQ multiplex PCR; TCRdb stores in-frame clones only, minus some. This table holds about 120,000 clones, over 65% found once. Study-wide results and limits: Likely technical artifact: a cluster of highly shared sequence variants. A prior analysis recorded that most TCR beta V segments were productive about 87% or about 30% of the time. The study found most TCR sequences rare, yet found some public TCRs in many donors.

The V and J genes are TRBV28 and TRBJ2-1; 8 bases match TRBD2. Sequencing was done on a sample of PBMCs. This receptor was taken from a man between 25 and 39 years old in good health and CMV-seropositive. CDR3 bases: TGTGCCAGCAGTCCCCGGGGGGGCCCCAACAATGAGCAGTTCTTC. It yields the protein CASSPRGGPNNEQFF.